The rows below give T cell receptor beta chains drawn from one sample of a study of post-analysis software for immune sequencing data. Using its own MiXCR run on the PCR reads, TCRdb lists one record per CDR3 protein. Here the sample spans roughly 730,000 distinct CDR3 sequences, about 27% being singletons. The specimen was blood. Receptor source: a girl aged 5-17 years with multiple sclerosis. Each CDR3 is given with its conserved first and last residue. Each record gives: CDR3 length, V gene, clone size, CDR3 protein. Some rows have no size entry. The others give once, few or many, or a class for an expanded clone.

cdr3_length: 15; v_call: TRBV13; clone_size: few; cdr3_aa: CASSPRYEGGEKLFF
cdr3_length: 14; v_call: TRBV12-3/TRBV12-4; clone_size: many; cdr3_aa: CASSGQGPYNEQFF
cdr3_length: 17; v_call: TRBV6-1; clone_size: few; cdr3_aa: CASSGRGAGAINQPQHF
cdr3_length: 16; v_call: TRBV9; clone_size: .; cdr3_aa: CASSAQRGRNTGELFF
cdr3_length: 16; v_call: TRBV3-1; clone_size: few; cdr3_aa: CASSQESGRAIGEQFF
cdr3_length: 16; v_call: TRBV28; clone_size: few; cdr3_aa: CASSSPAGGQGNTIYF
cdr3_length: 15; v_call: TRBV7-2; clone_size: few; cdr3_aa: CASSFQRGGLYEQFF
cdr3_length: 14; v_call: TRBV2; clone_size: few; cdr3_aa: CASRGGLSNQPQHF
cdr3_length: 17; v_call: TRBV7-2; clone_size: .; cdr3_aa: CASSLAIKGPGSFGYTF
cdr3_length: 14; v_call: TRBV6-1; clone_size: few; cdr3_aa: CASYISYSNQPQHF
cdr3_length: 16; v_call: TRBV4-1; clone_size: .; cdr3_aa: CASSQGSGLWGNEQFF
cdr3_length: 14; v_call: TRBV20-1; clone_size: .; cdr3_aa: CSGAGGGDTDTQYF
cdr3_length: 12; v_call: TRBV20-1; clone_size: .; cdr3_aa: CSASGASYEQYF
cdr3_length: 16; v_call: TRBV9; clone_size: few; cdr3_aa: CASSPQPAPNTGELFF
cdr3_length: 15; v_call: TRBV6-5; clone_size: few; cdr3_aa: CASSRDSVWYNEQFF
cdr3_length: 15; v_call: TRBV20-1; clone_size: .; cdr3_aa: CSVPMVVLAKNIQYF
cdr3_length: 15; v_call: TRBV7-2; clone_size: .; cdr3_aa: CASSERGLPPDTQYF
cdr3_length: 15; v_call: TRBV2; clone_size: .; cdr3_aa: CASSDWRGGTGELFF
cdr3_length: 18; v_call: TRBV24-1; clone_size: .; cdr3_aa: CATSDFGQGLSSPDTQYF
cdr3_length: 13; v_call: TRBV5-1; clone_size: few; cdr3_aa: CASSLLFGHEQYF
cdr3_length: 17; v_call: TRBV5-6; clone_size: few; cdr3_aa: CASSPGRDPKAKNIQYF
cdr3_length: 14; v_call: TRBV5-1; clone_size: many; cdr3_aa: CASSLGVTGYGYTF
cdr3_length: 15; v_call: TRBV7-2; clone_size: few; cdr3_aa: CASSLEGQSIYEQYF
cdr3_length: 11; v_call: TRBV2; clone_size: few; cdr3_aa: CASRTTSEAFF
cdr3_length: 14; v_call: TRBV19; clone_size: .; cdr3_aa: CASSTDSGANVLTF
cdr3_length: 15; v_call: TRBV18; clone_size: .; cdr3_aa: CASAAAGTRAYEQYF
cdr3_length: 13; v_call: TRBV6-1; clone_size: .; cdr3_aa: CASNTAGDTEAFF
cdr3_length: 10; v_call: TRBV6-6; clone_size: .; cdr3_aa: CASSQQGYTF
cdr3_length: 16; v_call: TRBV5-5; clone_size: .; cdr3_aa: CASSLEWRRRGDTQYF
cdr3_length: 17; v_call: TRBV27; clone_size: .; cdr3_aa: CASSLLQVSLDNSPLHF
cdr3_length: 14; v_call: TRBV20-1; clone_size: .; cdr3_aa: CSARDDRGSYEQYF
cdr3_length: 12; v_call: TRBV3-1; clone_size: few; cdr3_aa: CASSRPDLGYTF
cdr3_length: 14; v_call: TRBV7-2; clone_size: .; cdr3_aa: CASSAGLGLETQYF
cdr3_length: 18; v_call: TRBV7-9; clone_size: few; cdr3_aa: CASSLAGGQGYAKNIQYF
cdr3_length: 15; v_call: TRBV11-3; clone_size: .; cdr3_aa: CASSSRGTGKETQYF
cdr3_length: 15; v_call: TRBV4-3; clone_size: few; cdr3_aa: CASSQWVATNEKLFF
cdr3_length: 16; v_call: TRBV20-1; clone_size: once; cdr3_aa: CSASPPTVRGINEQFF
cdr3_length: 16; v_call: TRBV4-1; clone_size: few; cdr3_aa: CASSQDARGGRDTQYF
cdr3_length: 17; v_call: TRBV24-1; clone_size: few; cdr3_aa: CATSGTGQGFVVWEQFF
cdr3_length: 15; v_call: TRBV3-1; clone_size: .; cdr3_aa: CASSLTGTGKTEAFF
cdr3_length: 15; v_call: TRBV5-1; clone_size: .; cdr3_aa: CASSSQGLSTDTQYF
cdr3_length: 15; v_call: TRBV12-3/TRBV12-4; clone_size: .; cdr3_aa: CASSPLALAKNIQYF
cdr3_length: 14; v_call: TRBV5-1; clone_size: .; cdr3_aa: CASSLLTGQSGYTF
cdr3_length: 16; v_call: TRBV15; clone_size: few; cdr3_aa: CATSRTPGGQGKGYTF
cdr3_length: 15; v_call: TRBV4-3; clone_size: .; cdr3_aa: CASSHDDSLHEPLHF
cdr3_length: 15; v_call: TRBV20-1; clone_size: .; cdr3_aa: CSARDQLWGIDEQFF
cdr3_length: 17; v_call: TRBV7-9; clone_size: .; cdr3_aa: CASSLGTGGAGYQPQHF
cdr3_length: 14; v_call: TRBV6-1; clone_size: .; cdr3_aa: CASSGLVRADTQYF
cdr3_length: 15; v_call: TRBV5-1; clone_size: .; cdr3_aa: CASSPSGGADNEQFF
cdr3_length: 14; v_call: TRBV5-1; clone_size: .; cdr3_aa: CASSFYQGNYGYTF
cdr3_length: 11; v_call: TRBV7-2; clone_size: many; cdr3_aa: CASSFGPEQYF
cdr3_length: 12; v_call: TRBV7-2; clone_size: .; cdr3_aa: CASRASTVTQYF